The present entry profiles one TCR beta chain with its context. In the original analysis: Nucleated cell counts were estimated from reference gene primer amplification. The assay was immunoSEQ multiplex PCR, and TCRdb's table has in-frame clones only and misses some. That table is the source of V, J and clone size, and D and trimming were worked out from the DNA. The sample includes 470,000 or so clones, 75% to 90% of them seen just once. The V gene's germline CDR1 is KGHDR and CDR2 SFDVKD. Deletions cut 6 bases from V and 3 bases from J, with 6 bases between. The CDR3 spans 12 residues. These data are taken from a study of blood T cell repertoires in COVID-19. Study overall: The United States, Italy and Spain supplied acute and convalescent COVID-19 samples. T cells, B-cell-depleted T cells, or PBMCs provided the cDNA or gDNA that served as material.

The chain carries TRBV24-1 and TRBJ2-3, with D unresolved. The source is a woman younger than 45 with acute or convalescent COVID-19. Material: peripheral blood. The DNA for the CDR3 is TGTGCCACCAGTCGCGGTACAGATACGCAGTATTTT. Protein: CATSRGTDTQYF.